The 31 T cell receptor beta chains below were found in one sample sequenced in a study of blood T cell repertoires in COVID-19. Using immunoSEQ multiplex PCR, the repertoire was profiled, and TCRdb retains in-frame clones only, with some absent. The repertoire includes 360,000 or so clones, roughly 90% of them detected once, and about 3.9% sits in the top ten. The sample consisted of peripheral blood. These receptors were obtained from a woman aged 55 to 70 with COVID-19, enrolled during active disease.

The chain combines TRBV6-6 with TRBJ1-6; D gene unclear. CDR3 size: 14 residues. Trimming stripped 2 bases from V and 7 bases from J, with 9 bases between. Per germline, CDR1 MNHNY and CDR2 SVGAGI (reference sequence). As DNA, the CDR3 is TGTGCCAGCAGTTACACAACCGGGAATTCACCCCTCCACTTT. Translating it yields CASSYTTGNSPLHF.

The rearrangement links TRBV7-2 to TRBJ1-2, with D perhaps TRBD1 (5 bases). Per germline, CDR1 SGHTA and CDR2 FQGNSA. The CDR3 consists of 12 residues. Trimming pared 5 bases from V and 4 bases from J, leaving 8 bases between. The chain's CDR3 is CASSQTGYGYTF. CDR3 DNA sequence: TGTGCCAGCAGCCAAACAGGCTATGGCTACACCTTC.

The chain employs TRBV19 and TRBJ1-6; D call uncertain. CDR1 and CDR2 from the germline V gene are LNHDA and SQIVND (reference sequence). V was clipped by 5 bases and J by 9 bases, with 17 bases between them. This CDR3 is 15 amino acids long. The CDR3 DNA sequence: TGTGCCAGTAGTCCCGAGGGAGGTATAGGTTCACCCCTCCACTTT. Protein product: CASSPEGGIGSPLHF.

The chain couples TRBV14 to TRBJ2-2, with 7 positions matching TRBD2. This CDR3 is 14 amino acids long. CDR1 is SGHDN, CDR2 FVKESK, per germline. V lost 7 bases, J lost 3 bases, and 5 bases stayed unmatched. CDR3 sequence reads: CASKASGYTGELFF. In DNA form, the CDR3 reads TGTGCCAGCAAAGCTAGCGGCTACACCGGGGAGCTGTTTTTT.

CDR3 region: CASSSAPWTGNFGTEAFF. DNA for the CDR3: TGTGCCAGCAGCTCAGCCCCCTGGACAGGAAATTTTGGGACTGAAGCTTTCTTT. The rearrangement uses TRBV5-6 and TRBJ1-1, with 7 bases aligning to TRBD1. Germline V gene data show CDR1 as SGHDT and CDR2 as YYEEEE. Losses at the gene ends were 3 bases for V and 5 bases for J; bases not matched to a gene: 19. The CDR3 runs to 18 residues.

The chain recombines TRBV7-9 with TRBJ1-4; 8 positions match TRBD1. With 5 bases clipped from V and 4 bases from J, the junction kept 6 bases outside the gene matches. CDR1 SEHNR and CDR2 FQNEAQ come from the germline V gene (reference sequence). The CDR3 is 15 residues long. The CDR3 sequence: CASSRTGRHNEKLFF. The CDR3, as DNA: TGTGCCAGCAGCAGGACAGGGAGACATAATGAAAAACTGTTTTTT.

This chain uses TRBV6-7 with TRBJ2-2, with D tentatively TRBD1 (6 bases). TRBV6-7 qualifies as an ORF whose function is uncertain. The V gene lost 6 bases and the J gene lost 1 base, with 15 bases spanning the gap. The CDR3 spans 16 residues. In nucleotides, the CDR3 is TGTGCCAGCAGCCCAAAGTGGGGGCAGAACACCGGGGAGCTGTTTTTT. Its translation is CASSPKWGQNTGELFF.

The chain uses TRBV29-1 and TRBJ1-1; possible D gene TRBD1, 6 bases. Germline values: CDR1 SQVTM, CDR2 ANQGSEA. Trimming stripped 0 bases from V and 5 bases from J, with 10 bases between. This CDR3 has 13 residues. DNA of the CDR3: TGCAGCGTTGAAGACAGGGGCTGGACTGAAGCTTTCTTT. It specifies CSVEDRGWTEAFF.

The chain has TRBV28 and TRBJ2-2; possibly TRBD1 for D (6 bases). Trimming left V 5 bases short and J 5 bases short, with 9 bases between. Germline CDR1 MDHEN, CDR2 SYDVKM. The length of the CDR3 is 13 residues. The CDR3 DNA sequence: TGTGCCAGCAGTCTACAGGGTACCGGGGAGCTGTTTTTT. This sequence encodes CASSLQGTGELFF.

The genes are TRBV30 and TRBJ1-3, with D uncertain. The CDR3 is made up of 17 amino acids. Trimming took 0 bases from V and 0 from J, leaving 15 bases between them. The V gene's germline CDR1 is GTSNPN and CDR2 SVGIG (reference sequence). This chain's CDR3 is CAWSVLSPRRSGNTIYF. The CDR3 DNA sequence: TGTGCCTGGAGTGTACTTTCCCCTCGTCGCTCTGGAAACACCATATATTTT.

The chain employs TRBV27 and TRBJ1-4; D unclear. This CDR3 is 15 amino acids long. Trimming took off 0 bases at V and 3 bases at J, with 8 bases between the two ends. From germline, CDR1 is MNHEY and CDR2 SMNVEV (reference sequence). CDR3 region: CASSLSWPANEKLFF. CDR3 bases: TGTGCCAGCAGTTTATCGTGGCCAGCTAATGAAAAACTGTTTTTT. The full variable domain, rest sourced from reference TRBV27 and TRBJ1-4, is EAQVTQNPRYLITVTGKKLTVTCSQNMNHEYMSWYRQDPGLGLRQIYYSMNVEVTDKGDVPEGYKVSRKEKRNFPLILESPSPNQTSLYFCASSLSWPANEKLFFGSGTQLSVL.

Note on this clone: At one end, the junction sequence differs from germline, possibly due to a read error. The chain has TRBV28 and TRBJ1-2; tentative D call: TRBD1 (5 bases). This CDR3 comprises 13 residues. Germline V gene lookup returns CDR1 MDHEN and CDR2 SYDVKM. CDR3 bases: TGTGCCAGCAGTTTAGTTCAGGGAGGGAAAAATCGTTTC. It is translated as CASSLVQGGKNRF.

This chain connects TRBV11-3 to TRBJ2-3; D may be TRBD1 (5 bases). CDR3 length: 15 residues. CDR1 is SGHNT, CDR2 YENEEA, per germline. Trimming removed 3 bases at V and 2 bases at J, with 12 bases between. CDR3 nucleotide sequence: TGTGCCAGCAGCTTCGGGCACAGGAACACAGATACGCAGTATTTT. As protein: CASSFGHRNTDTQYF.

The CDR3 sequence: CASSRTESSYEQYF. DNA for the CDR3: TGCGCCAGCAGCCGAACGGAGAGCTCCTACGAGCAGTACTTC. The genes are TRBV5-1 and TRBJ2-7; no definite D call. Trimming took off 4 bases at V and 0 bases at J, with 11 bases between the two ends. Germline lookup yields CDR1 SGHRS and CDR2 YFSETQ. The CDR3 sequence is 14 residues long.

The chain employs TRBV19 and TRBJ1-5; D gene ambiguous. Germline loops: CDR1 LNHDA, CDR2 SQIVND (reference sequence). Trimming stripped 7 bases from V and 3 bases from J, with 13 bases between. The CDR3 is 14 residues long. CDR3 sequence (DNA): TGTGCCAGTACCGCCCGTCAGTACAATCAGCCCCAGCATTTT. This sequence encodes CASTARQYNQPQHF.

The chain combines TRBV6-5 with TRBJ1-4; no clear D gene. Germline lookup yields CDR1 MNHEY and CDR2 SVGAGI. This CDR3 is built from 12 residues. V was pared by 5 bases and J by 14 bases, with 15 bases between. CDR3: CASSNSGLRLFF. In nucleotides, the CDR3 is TGTGCCAGCAGTAATTCAGGACTAAGGCTGTTTTTT.

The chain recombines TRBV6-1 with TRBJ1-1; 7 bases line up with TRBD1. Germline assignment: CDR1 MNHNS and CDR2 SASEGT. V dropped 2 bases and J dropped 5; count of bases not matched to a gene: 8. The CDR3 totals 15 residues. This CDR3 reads CASSEFPGGRTEAFF. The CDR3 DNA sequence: TGTGCCAGCAGTGAATTCCCAGGGGGGCGGACTGAAGCTTTCTTT.

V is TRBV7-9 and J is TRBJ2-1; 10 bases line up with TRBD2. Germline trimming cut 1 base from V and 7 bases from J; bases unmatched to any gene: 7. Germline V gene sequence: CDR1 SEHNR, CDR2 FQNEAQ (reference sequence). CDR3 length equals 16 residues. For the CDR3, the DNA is TGTGCCAGCAGCTTAGTTCTTCCTAGCGGGGGTAATGAGCAGTTCTTC. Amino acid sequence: CASSLVLPSGGNEQFF.

CDR3 nucleotides: TGTGCCAGCAGCCGGGACAGGGGTGGTGGAGAGACCCAGTACTTC. Translating gives CASSRDRGGGETQYF. The gene calls are TRBV5-4 and TRBJ2-5; TRBD1 matches 10 bases. CDR3 length: 15 amino acids. With V trimmed by 4 bases and J by 4 bases, 7 bases remained unmatched. The germline V gene encodes CDR1 SGHNT and CDR2 YYREEE (reference sequence).

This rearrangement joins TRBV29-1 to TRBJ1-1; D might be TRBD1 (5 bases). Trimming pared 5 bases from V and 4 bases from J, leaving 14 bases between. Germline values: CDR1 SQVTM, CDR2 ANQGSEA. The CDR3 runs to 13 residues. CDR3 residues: CSVSPGGGTEAFF. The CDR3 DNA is TGCAGCGTTTCTCCGGGGGGGGGCACTGAAGCTTTCTTT.

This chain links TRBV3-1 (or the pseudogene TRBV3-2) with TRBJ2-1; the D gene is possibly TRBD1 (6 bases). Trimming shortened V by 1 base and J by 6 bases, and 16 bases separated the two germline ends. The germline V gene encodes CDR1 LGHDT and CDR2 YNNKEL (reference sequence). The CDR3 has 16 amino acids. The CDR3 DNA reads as TGTGCCAGCAGCCAAGCCCGAAGGGGCAGGGGCAATGAGCAGTTCTTC. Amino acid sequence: CASSQARRGRGNEQFF.

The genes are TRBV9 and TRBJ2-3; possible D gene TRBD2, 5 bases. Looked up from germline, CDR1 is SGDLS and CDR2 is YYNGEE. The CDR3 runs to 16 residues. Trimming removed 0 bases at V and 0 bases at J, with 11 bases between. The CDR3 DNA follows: TGTGCCAGCAGCGTAGCTAGCACATCTAGCACAGATACGCAGTATTTT. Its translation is CASSVASTSSTDTQYF.

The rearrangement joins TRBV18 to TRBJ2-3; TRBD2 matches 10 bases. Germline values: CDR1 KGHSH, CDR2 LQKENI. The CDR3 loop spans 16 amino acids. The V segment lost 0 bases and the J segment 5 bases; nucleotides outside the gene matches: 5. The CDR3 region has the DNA TGTGCCAGCTCACCACCAACTAGCGGGGCCGGAGATACGCAGTATTTT. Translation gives CASSPPTSGAGDTQYF.

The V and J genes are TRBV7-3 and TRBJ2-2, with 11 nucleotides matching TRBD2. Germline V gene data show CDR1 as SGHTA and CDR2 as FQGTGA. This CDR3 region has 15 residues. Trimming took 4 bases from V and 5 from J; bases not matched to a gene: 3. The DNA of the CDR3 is TGTGCCAGCAGCTCAACTAGCGGGGGAACCGGGGAGCTGTTTTTT. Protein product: CASSSTSGGTGELFF.

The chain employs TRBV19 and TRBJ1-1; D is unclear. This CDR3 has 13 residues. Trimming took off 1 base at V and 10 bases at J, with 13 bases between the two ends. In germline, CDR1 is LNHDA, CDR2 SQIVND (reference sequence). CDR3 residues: CASSIARQSGAFF. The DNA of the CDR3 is TGTGCCAGTAGTATAGCGAGGCAAAGCGGAGCTTTCTTT. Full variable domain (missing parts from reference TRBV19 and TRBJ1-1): DGGITQSPKYLFRKEGQNVTLSCEQNLNHDAMYWYRQDPGQGLRLIYYSQIVNDFQKGDIAEGYSVSREKKESFPLTVTSAQKNPTAFYLCASSIARQSGAFFGQGTRLTVV.

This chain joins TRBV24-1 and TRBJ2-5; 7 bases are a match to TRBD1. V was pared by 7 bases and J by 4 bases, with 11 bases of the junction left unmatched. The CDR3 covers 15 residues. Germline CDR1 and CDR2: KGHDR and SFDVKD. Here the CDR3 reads CATSKKGASRETQYF. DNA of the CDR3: TGTGCCACCAGCAAAAAGGGGGCGTCTAGAGAGACCCAGTACTTC.

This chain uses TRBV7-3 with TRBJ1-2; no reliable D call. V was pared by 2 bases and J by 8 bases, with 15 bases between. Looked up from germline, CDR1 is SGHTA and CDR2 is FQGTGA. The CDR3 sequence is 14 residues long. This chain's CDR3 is CASSLGRERGGYTF. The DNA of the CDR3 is TGTGCCAGCAGCTTAGGTCGGGAGCGAGGCGGCTACACCTTC.

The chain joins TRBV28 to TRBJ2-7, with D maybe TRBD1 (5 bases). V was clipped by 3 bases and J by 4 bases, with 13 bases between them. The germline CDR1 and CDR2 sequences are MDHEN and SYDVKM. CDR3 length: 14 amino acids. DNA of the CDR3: TGTGCCAGCAGTTTGGGTCAGGGTAGGTACGAGCAGTACTTC. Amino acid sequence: CASSLGQGRYEQYF.

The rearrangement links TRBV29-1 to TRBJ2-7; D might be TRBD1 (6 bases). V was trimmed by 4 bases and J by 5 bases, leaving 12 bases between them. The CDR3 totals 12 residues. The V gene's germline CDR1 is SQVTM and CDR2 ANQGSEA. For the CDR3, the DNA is TGCAGCGTTGGCCAAACAGGGAACGAGCAGTACTTC. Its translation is CSVGQTGNEQYF.

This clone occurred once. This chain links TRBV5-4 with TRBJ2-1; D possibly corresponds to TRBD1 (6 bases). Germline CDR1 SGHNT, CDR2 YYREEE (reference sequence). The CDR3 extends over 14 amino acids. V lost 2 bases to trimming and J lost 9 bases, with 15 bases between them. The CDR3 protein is CASSLGGARGEQFF. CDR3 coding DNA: TGTGCCAGCAGCTTAGGGGGTGCTCGAGGTGAGCAGTTCTTC.

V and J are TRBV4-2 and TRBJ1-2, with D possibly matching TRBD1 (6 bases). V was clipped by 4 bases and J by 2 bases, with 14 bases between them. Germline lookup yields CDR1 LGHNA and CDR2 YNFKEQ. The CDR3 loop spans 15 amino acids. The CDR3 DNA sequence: TGTGCCAGCAGCCGACTTTTGGACAGCAACTATGGCTACACCTTC. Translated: CASSRLLDSNYGYTF.